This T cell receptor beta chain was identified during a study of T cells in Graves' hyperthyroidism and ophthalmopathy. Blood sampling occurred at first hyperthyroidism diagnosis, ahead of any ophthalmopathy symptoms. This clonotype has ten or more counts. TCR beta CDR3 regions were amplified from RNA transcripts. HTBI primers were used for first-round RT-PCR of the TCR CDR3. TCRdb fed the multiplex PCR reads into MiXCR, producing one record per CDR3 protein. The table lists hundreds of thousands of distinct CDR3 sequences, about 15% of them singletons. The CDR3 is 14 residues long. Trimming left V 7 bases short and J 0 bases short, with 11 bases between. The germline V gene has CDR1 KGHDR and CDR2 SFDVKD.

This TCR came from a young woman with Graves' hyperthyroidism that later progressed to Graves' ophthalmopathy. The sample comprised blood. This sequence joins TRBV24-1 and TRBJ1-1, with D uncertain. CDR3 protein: CATRSGELNTEAFF. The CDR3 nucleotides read TGTGCCACCAGATCCGGGGAGCTGAACACTGAAGCTTTCTTT.